Described below is a single T cell receptor (beta chain) sequence and its context. Its target is not known. Treatment of the sample: oral pan-JAK inhibitor, 5-10 mg twice daily. Sampling of alopecia areata patients yielded lesional scalp punch biopsies as well as peripheral blood. Trimming stripped 0 bases from V and 6 bases from J, with 9 bases between. CDR3 length equals 13 residues. The germline V gene encodes CDR1 SGHDT and CDR2 YYEEEE. The record originates from a study of CD8+ T cells in alopecia areata. Background on the study: Severity scores in treated patients reflected the percentage of scalp affected. Regarding the study as a whole: Affected scalp, especially in alopecia totalis/universalis, had a higher clonality than normal scalp did. TCR sharing was clearer in mice than between patients, perhaps partly owing to patient HLA diversity.

cDNA reverse transcribed from extracted RNA served as the sequencing template. Clones were sequenced by immunoSEQ multiplex PCR, and TCRdb holds only the in-frame ones, with some missing. Of more than 90,000 clones in the sample, just under 60% are singletons; the top ten hold 15% to 20%. V usage is TRBV5-6 and J usage is TRBJ1-2, with a weak D call TRBD1 (5 bases). This receptor was taken from a human donor with alopecia areata. The input for sequencing was CD8+ T cells sorted from blood, taken at approximately week 60, from a patient treated with tofacitinib. The CDR3 nucleotides are TGTGCCAGCAGCTTGGGGACAAGCCATGGCTACACCTTC. It codes for CASSLGTSHGYTF.